Listed below are T cell receptor beta chains from one sample, sequenced in a study of blood T cell repertoires in COVID-19. Produced via immunoSEQ multiplex PCR; TCRdb's table is partial and in-frame only. The repertoire holds about 190,000 clones, with roughly 87% as singletons. Sequenced input: peripheral blood. These receptors came from a man aged 55-75 years with active or convalescent COVID-19. The CDR3 runs from the conserved cysteine through the conserved F or W. The D gene is left open where the match is weak. Clone size appears in some rows only: once, few, many, or a class for an expanded clone.

>.|.|TRBJ1-6|TRBV5-1
CASSLWEGIKGSPLHF
TGCGCCAGCAGCTTGTGGGAGGGTATTAAGGGTTCACCCCTCCACTTT
>.|.|TRBJ2-6|TRBV5-1
CASSFGRGSGANVLTF
TGCGCCAGCAGCTTTGGCAGGGGCTCTGGGGCCAACGTCCTGACTTTC
>.|.|TRBJ1-1|TRBV7-9
CASSSGSLNTEAFF
TGTGCCAGCAGCTCCGGGTCCTTGAACACTGAAGCTTTCTTT
>.|.|TRBJ1-5|TRBV10-1
CASSETGYNQPQHF
TGCGCCAGCAGTGAAACAGGGTACAATCAGCCCCAGCATTTT
>.|TRBD2|TRBJ2-7|TRBV5-1
CASSAQRGGFHEQYF
TGCGCCAGCAGCGCCCAGCGGGGGGGCTTTCACGAGCAGTACTTC
>few|.|TRBJ1-1|TRBV27
CASSLRDWNTEAFF
TGTGCCAGCAGTTTGAGGGACTGGAACACTGAAGCTTTCTTT
>.|TRBD2|TRBJ2-3|TRBV11-2
CASSPGTSGGAIDTQYF
TGTGCCAGCAGCCCCGGGACTAGCGGGGGGGCCATAGATACGCAGTATTTT
>.|TRBD1|TRBJ2-2|TRBV6-4
CASSQTGTGKGRGAVF
TGTGCCAGCAGCCAGACAGGGACAGGGAAAGGCCGGGGAGCTGTTTTT
>.|TRBD1|TRBJ2-7|TRBV2
CASREQGSFSYEQYF
TGTGCCAGCAGAGAACAGGGGAGTTTCTCCTACGAGCAGTACTTC
>.|.|TRBJ1-6|TRBV18
CASSPFTGDNSPLHF
TGTGCCAGCTCACCATTCACAGGCGATAATTCACCCCTCCACTTT
>.|.|TRBJ1-1|TRBV14
CASSQAGTFNTEAFF
TGTGCCAGCAGCCAGGCCGGGACATTCAACACTGAAGCTTTCTTT